Each of the 20 T cell receptor beta chains below was sequenced from the same sample in a study of cytomegalovirus exposure and HLA in healthy donors (dated by TCRdb to about 2017). Library construction relied on the immunoSEQ multiplex PCR assay. For the multiplex PCR, a mixture combining 60 forward primers for TCR Vbeta segments and 13 reverse primers for TCR Jbeta segments was used. The table was pulled from immuneACCESS by TCRdb, which kept in-frame rearrangements only. Such tables lose some clones; where checked, under half of the loss comes from unresolved V genes, and the rest has no known cause. In all, the sample holds under 300,000 clones, and 80% to 90% of those were seen once. Clones ranked in the top ten supply roughly 2% of the sample. Sequencing used PBMCs. The source of these receptors is a woman between 40 and 50 years old in good health and CMV-seropositive.

This chain links TRBV27 with TRBJ2-1, with 10 positions matching TRBD1. J lost 3 bases, V lost 10 bases, and 3 bases had no gene match. The germline CDR1 and CDR2 sequences are MNHEY and SMNVEV (reference sequence). The CDR3 spans 13 residues. The CDR3 DNA follows: TGTGCCACCGGACAGGGGGGCTACAATGAGCAGTTCTTC. Translation: CATGQGGYNEQFF.

Only a few counts were recorded for this clone. Within the sample, other DNA sequences also encode this same CDR3. V gene TRBV7-9 combines with J gene TRBJ1-2, with D hard to call. Trimming stripped 1 base from V and 1 base from J, with 10 bases between. In germline, CDR1 is SEHNR, CDR2 FQNEAQ (reference sequence). There are 15 residues in the CDR3. CDR3 residues: CASSLGTEFNYGYTF. The CDR3 DNA sequence: TGTGCCAGCAGCTTAGGGACTGAATTTAACTATGGCTACACCTTC.

This clone is a singleton in its sample. V gene TRBV4-1 combines with J gene TRBJ2-1; D is possibly TRBD1 (5 bases). The germline V and J ends were trimmed by 0 bases and 10 bases, with 19 bases remaining between them. The CDR3 sequence is 16 residues long. Per germline, CDR1 MGHRA and CDR2 YSYEKL. The CDR3 DNA sequence: TGCGCCAGCAGCCAAGATCGGTCCTTCCGGCCAGGGGAGCAGTTCTTC. This gives the protein CASSQDRSFRPGEQFF.

This rearrangement joins TRBV19 to TRBJ2-2; weak D call: TRBD1 (5 bases). Between the trimmed V and J ends, which lost 2 bases and 5 bases, there was a span of 9 bases. Germline loops: CDR1 LNHDA, CDR2 SQIVND (reference sequence). CDR3 length equals 14 residues. In nucleotides, the CDR3 is TGTGCCAGTAGTATATTGAAGGGGACCGGGGAGCTGTTTTTT. It encodes CASSILKGTGELFF. Full variable domain (rest looked up from reference TRBV19 and TRBJ2-2): DGGITQSPKYLFRKEGQNVTLSCEQNLNHDAMYWYRQDPGQGLRLIYYSQIVNDFQKGDIAEGYSVSREKKESFPLTVTSAQKNPTAFYLCASSILKGTGELFFGEGSRLTVL.

The rearrangement uses TRBV2 and TRBJ2-6, with TRBD1 identical over 10 bases. The CDR3 extends over 15 amino acids. J gave up 3 bases and V 8 bases, and 4 bases lay outside the gene matches. Germline loops: CDR1 SNHLY, CDR2 FYNNEI. The CDR3 protein is CASGGQGIGANVLTF. The CDR3 nucleotides are TGTGCCAGCGGGGGACAGGGGATTGGGGCCAACGTCCTGACTTTC.

This sequence joins TRBV30 and TRBJ2-4; D may be TRBD2 (7 bases). Trimming pared 4 bases from V and 6 bases from J, leaving 19 bases between. The CDR3 sequence is 15 residues long. CDR1 and CDR2 from the germline V gene are GTSNPN and SVGIG (reference sequence). CDR3 in DNA: TGTGCCTGGAATGGAGGGGAGGGGGTGATAAACATTCAGTACTTC. Translation: CAWNGGEGVINIQYF.

This clone was seen only once. The chain is built from TRBV6-7 and TRBJ2-5, with 12 bases fitting TRBD2. Being an ORF, TRBV6-7 has a function that is uncertain. This CDR3 has 21 residues. Unmatched junction bases numbered 19, after V lost 0 bases and J lost 5 bases. CDR3 DNA: TGTGCCAGCAGTTACTCGAGTAGGCTAGCGGGAGGGGTTGGTGGAAGGGAGACCCAGTACTTC. Translated, it gives CASSYSSRLAGGVGGRETQYF.

The genes are TRBV7-8 and TRBJ1-1; no firm D call. The CDR3 is made up of 13 amino acids. The ends were cut back, 7 bases at V and 1 base at J, with 10 bases in the middle. Looked up from germline, CDR1 is SGHVS and CDR2 is FQNEAQ. CDR3 bases: TGTGCCAGCACCATGACACCGAACACTGAAGCTTTCTTT. Translating it yields CASTMTPNTEAFF. Full variable domain (outside the CDR3, taken from reference TRBV7-8 and TRBJ1-1): GAGVSQSPRYKVAKRGQDVALRCDPISGHVSLFWYQQALGQGPEFLTYFQNEAQLDKSGLPSDRFFAERPEGSVSTLKIQRTQQEDSAVYLCASTMTPNTEAFFGQGTRLTVV.

The gene calls are TRBV11-2 and TRBJ1-1; no reliable D call. CDR3 length: 14 amino acids. CDR1 is SGHAT, CDR2 FQNNGV, per germline. V shed 4 bases and J shed 1 base, with 10 bases lying between them. The CDR3: CASSSEKRNTEAFF. The CDR3 DNA reads TGTGCCAGCAGCTCCGAGAAAAGGAACACTGAAGCTTTCTTT.

The V call is TRBV19, the J call TRBJ2-2; 15 bases fit TRBD2. The CDR3 has 15 amino acids. CDR1 is LNHDA, CDR2 SQIVND, per germline (reference sequence). J lost 8 bases, V lost 3 bases, and 1 base had no gene match. The CDR3 nucleotides are TGTGCCAGTAGTATGGGACTAGCGGGAGGTGGGGAGCTGTTTTTT. It translates to CASSMGLAGGGELFF.

The chain links TRBV19 to TRBJ1-5; D is possibly TRBD1 (6 bases). Trimming removed 0 bases at V and 6 bases at J, with 12 bases between. The CDR3 contains 15 residues. Germline CDR1 LNHDA, CDR2 SQIVND (reference sequence). In nucleotides, the CDR3 is TGTGCCAGTAGTATAGATCAGGGGACGGGTCAGCCCCAGCATTTT. Translating it yields CASSIDQGTGQPQHF.

The genes are TRBV19 and TRBJ1-5; 10 bases match TRBD1. CDR3 size: 19 residues. The trim removed 5 bases at V and 0 bases at J, leaving 13 bases unmatched. Germline lookup yields CDR1 LNHDA and CDR2 SQIVND (reference sequence). Written as DNA, the CDR3 is TGTGCCAGTAGTGTTTCCGGGACAGGGGCCTCTTATAGCAATCAGCCCCAGCATTTT. It translates to CASSVSGTGASYSNQPQHF.

J is TRBJ2-4 and V is TRBV6-5; TRBD1 agrees at 7 bases. This CDR3 is built from 12 residues. Unmatched junction bases numbered 6, after V lost 6 bases and J lost 10 bases. Germline loops: CDR1 MNHEY, CDR2 SVGAGI. The CDR3 DNA reads as TGTGCCAGCAGCCCCTACAGGGGAATTCAGTACTTC. Residues: CASSPYRGIQYF.

This chain uses TRBV4-1 with TRBJ2-2; maybe TRBD1 (5 bases). The germline V gene encodes CDR1 MGHRA and CDR2 YSYEKL. This CDR3 has 16 residues. V gave up 0 bases and J gave up 0 bases, with 8 bases separating them. This chain's CDR3 is CASSQDKTANTGELFF. The CDR3 bases are TGCGCCAGCAGCCAAGATAAGACAGCGAACACCGGGGAGCTGTTTTTT.

This chain joins TRBV18 and TRBJ1-1, with D possibly TRBD1 on 5 matching bases. Trimming stripped 6 bases from V and 0 bases from J, with 11 bases between. Per the germline V gene, CDR1 is KGHSH and CDR2 is LQKENI. There are 14 residues in the CDR3. CDR3 protein: CASSPTGVNTEAFF. The CDR3 DNA sequence: TGTGCCAGCTCCCCAACAGGCGTGAACACTGAAGCTTTCTTT.

The gene calls are TRBV5-1 and TRBJ1-2; a possible D gene is TRBD1 (5 bases). The CDR3 is made up of 15 amino acids. Trimming cost V 6 bases and J 1 base, with 16 bases left between them. CDR1 is SGHRS and CDR2 is YFSETQ in the germline V gene. Here the CDR3 reads CASNSGQGYNYGYTF. As DNA, the CDR3 is TGCGCCAGCAATTCCGGGCAGGGATATAACTATGGCTACACCTTC.

V is TRBV10-2 and J is TRBJ2-7; no reliable D call. Looked up from germline, CDR1 is WSHSY and CDR2 is SAAADI. Trimming took off 8 bases at V and 3 bases at J, with 8 bases between the two ends. The CDR3 has 11 amino acids. In nucleotides, the CDR3 is TGCGCCAGCTCCAGGAACTACGAGCAGTACTTC. Translated: CASSRNYEQYF.

The rearrangement joins TRBV30 to TRBJ2-3; 10 bases line up with TRBD2. V shed 3 bases and J 4 bases; nucleotides not matched to a gene: 7. Looked up from germline, CDR1 is GTSNPN and CDR2 is SVGIG (reference sequence). The CDR3 is made up of 15 amino acids. CDR3 in amino acids: CAWRKAGGPPDTQYF. The DNA for the CDR3 is TGTGCCTGGAGGAAAGCGGGAGGGCCCCCAGATACGCAGTATTTT.

The chain joins TRBV4-3 to TRBJ2-7; 8 bases are shared with TRBD2. With 0 bases clipped from V and 2 bases from J, the junction kept 9 bases outside the gene matches. The CDR3 has 17 residues. Germline CDR1 and CDR2: LGHNA and YSLEER. In nucleotides, the CDR3 is TGCGCCAGCAGCCAAGATAGGACTAGCATCGTCCCCTACGAGCAGTACTTC. Translating it yields CASSQDRTSIVPYEQYF.

The chain carries TRBV7-9 and TRBJ2-7; no reliable D call. The length of the CDR3 is 13 residues. The germline V gene encodes CDR1 SEHNR and CDR2 FQNEAQ (reference sequence). V was shortened by 5 bases and J by 2 bases, with 10 bases between the two germline ends. CDR3: CASSPPYTYEQYF. Here the CDR3 DNA reads TGTGCCAGCAGCCCACCGTACACCTACGAGCAGTACTTC.